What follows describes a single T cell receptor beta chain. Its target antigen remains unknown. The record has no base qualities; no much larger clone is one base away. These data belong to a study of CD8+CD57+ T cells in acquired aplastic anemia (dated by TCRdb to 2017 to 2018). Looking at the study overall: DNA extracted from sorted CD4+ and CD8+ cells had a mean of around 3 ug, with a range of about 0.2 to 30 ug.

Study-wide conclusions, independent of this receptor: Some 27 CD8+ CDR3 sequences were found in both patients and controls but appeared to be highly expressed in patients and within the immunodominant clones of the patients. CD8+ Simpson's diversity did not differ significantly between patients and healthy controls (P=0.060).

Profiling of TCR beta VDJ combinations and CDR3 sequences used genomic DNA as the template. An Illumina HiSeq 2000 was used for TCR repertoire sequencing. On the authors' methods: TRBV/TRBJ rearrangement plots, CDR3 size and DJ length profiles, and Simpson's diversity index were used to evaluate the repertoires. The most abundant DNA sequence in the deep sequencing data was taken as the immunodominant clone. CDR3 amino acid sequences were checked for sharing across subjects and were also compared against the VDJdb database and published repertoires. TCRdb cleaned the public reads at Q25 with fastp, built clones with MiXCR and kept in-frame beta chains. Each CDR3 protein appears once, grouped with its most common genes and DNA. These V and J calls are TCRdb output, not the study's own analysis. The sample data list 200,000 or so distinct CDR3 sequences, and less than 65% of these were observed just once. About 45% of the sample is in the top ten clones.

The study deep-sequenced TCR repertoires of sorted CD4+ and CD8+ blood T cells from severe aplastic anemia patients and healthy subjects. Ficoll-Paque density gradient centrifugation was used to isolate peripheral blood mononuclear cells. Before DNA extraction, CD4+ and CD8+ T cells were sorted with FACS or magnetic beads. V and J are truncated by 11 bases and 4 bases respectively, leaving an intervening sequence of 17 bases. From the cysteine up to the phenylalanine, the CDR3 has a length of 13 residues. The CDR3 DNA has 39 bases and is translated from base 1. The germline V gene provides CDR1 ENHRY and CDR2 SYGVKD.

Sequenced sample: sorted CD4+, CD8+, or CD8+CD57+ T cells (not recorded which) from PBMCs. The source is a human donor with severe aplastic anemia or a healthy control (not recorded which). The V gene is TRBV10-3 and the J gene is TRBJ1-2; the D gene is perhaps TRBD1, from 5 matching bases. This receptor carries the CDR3 CAVTGGDFYGYTF. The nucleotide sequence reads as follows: TGTGCCGTCACCGGAGGGGATTTCTATGGCTACACCTTC.